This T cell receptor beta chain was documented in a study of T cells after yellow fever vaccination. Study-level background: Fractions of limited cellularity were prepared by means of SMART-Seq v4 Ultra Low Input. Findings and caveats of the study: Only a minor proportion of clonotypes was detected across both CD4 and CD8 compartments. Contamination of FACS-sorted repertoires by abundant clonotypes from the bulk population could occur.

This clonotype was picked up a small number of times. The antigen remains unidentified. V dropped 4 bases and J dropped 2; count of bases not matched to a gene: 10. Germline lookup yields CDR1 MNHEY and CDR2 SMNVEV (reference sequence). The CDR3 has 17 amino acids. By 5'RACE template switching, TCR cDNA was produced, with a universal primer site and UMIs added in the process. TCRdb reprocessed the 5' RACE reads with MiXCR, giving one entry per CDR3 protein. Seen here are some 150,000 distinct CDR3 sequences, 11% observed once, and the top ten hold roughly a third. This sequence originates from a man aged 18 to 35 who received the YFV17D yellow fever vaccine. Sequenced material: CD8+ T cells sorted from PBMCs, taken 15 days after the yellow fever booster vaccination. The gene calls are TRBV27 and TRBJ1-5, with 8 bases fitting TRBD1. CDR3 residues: CASSSGQGLWGNQPQHF. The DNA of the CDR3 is TGTGCCAGCAGTTCCGGACAGGGCCTTTGGGGCAATCAGCCCCAGCATTTT.